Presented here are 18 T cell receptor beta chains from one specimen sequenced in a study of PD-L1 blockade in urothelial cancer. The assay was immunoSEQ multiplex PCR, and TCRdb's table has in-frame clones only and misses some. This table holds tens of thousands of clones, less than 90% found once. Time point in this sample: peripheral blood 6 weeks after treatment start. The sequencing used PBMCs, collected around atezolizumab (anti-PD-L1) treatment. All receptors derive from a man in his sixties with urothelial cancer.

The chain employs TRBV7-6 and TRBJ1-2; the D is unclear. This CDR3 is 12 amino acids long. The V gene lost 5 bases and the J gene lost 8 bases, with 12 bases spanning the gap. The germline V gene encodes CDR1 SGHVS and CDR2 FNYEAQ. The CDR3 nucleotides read TGTGCCAGCAGCCCCCTAGAAGTAGGCTACACCTTC. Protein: CASSPLEVGYTF.

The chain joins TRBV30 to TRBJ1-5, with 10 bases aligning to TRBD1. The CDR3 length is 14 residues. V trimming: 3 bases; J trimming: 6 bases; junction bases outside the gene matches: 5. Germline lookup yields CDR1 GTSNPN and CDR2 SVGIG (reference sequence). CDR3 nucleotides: TGTGCCTGGAGCTGGGACAGGGGTCGTCAGCCCCAGCATTTT. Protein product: CAWSWDRGRQPQHF.

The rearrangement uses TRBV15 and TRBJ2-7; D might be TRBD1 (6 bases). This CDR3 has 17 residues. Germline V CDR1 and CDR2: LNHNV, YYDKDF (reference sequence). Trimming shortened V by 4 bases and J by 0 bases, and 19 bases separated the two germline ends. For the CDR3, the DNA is TGTGCCACCAGCACCGATCCGGACAGAGACCTCTCCTACGAGCAGTACTTC. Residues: CATSTDPDRDLSYEQYF.

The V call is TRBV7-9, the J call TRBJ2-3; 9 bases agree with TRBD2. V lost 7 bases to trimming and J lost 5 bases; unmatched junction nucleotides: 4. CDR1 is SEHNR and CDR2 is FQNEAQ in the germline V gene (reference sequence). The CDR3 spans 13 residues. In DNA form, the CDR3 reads TGTGCCAGCACCGATAGCGGGGGAGATACGCAGTATTTT. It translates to CASTDSGGDTQYF.

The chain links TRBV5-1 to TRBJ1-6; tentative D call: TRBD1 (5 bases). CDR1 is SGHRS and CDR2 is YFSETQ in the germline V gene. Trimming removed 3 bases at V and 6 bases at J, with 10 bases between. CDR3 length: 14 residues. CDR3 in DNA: TGCGCCAGCAGCTGGGGGGGTTCTAATTCACCCCTCCACTTT. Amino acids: CASSWGGSNSPLHF.

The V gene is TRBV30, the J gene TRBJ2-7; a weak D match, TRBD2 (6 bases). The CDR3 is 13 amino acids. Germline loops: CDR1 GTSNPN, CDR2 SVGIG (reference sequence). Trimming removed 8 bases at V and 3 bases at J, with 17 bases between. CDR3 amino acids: CAGQPAGLYEQYF. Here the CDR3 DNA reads TGTGCCGGACAACCAGCGGGCCTCTACGAGCAGTACTTC.

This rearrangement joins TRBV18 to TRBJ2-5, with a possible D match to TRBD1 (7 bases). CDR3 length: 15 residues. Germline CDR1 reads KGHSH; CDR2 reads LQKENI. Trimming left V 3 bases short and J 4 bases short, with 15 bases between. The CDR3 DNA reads TGTGCCAGCTCACCGCGGGACAGCTCGCGAGAGACCCAGTACTTC. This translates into CASSPRDSSRETQYF.

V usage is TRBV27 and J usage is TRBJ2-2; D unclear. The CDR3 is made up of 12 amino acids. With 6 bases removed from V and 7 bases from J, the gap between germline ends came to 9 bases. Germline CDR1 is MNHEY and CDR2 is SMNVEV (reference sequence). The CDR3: CASRPRYGELFF. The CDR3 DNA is TGTGCCAGCAGGCCTAGGTACGGGGAGCTGTTTTTT.

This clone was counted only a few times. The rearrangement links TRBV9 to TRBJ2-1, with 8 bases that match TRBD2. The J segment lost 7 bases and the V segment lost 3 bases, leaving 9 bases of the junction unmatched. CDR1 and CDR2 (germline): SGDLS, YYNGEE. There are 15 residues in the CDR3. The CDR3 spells CASSEVGLARNEQFF. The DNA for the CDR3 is TGTGCCAGCAGCGAAGTCGGACTAGCCCGTAATGAGCAGTTCTTC.

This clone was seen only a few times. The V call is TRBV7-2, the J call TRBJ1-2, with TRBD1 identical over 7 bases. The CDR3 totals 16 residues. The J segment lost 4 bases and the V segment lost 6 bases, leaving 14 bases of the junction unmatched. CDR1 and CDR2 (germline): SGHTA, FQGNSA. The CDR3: CASSKITGQSFYGYTF. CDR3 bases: TGTGCCAGCAGTAAGATCACGGGACAGTCGTTCTATGGCTACACCTTC.

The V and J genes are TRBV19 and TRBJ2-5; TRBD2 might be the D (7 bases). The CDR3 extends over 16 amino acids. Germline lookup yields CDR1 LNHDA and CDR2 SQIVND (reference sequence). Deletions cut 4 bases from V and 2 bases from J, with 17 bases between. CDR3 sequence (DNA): TGTGCCAGTAGTACGGGGGGACAAAGGAGGCAAGAGACCCAGTACTTC. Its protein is CASSTGGQRRQETQYF.

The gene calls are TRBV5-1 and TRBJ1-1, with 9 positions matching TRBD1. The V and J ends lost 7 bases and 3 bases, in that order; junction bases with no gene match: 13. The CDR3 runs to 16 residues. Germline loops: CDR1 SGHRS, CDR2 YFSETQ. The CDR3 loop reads CASGSGQGHGYTEAFF. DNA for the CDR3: TGCGCCAGCGGATCGGGACAGGGTCATGGGTACACTGAAGCTTTCTTT.

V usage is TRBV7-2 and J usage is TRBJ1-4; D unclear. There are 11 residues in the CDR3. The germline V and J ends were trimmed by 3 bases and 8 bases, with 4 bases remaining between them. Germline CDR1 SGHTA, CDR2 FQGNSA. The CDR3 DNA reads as TGTGCCAGCAGCTTTCAAGAAAAACTGTTTTTT. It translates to CASSFQEKLFF.

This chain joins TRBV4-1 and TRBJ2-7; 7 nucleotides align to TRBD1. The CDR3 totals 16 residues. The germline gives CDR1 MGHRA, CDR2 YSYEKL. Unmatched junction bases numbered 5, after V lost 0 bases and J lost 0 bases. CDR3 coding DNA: TGCGCCAGCAGCCAAGATGGGACAGCGAACTCCTACGAGCAGTACTTC. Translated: CASSQDGTANSYEQYF.

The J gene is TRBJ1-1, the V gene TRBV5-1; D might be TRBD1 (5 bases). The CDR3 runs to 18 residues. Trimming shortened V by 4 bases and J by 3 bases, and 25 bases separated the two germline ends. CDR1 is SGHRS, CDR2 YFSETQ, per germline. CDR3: CASSVSSGLLGGYTEAFF. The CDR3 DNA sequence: TGCGCCAGCAGCGTCTCCTCGGGCCTCCTGGGGGGGTACACTGAAGCTTTCTTT.

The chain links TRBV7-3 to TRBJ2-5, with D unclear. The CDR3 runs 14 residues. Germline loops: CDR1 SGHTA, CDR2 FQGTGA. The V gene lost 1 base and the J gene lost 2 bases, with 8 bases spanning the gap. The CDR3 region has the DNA TGTGCCAGCAGCTTAAATCACAGACAAGAGACCCAGTACTTC. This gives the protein CASSLNHRQETQYF.

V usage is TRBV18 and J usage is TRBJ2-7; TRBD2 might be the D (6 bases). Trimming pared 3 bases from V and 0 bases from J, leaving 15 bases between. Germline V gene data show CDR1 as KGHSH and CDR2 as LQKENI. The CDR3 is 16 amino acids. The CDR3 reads CASSPAGGSRSYEQYF. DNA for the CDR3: TGTGCCAGCTCACCGGCCGGAGGGAGCCGCTCCTACGAGCAGTACTTC.

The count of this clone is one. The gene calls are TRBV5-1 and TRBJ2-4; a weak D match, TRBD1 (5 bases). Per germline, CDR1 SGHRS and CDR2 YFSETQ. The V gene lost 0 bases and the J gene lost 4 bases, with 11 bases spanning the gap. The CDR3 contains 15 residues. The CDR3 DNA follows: TGCGCCAGCAGCTTGGTGACACAGGAAAAAAACATTCAGTACTTC. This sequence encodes CASSLVTQEKNIQYF.